This note documents a single T cell receptor beta chain sequence. Antigen unknown. Repertoires were generated with immunoSEQ multiplex PCR, while TCRdb's copy carries only in-frame clones and drops some. Among fewer than 200,000 clones, almost 95% were seen once, and the ten largest hold approximately 1.4%. These data are taken from a study of T cell responses to AZD1222 COVID-19 vaccine. About the study: Pooling covered second doses at about 4 or about 12 weeks.

Broader study findings: The donors showed a predominance of white British ancestry and of females, with possible underestimation of clonal diversity. An increase in Spike-specific TCR breadth and depth was observed after two AZD1222 doses. Only after the peak T cell response were repertoires sampled.

CDR1 SGHVS and CDR2 FQNEAQ come from the germline V gene. This CDR3 region has 15 residues. Trimming took off 2 bases at V and 3 bases at J, with 13 bases between the two ends. This specimen consisted of peripheral blood, obtained on day 0 of AZD1222 vaccination. The sequence derives from an adult in good health. The rearrangement joins TRBV7-8 to TRBJ1-1, with D possibly TRBD1 on 5 matching bases. CDR3 DNA: TGTGCCAGCAGCTTAATTTGGGGGGTGTACACTGAAGCTTTCTTT. It translates to CASSLIWGVYTEAFF.